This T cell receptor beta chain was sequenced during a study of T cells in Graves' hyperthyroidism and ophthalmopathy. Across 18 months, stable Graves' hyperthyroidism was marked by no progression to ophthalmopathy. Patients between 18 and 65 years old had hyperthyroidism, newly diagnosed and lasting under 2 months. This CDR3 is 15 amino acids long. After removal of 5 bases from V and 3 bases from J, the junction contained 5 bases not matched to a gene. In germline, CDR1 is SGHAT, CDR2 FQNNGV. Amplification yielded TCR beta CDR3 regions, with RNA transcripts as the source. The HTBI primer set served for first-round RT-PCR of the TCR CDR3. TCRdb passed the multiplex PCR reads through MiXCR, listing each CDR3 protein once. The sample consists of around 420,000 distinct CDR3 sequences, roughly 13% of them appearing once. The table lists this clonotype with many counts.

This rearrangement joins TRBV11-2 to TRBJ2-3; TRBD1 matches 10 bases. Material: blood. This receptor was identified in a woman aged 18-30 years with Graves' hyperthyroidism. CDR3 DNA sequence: TGTGCCAGCAGCCCGGGACAGGGGAGGACAGATACGCAGTATTTT. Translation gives CASSPGQGRTDTQYF.